This T cell receptor beta chain was documented in a study of OX40 agonist ivuxolimab in advanced cancers. Study details: Patients with hepatocellular carcinoma, melanoma, renal cell or head and neck cancer made up the dose-escalation patients. Partial responses occurred in three patients (one hepatocellular carcinoma, two cutaneous melanoma). Study results and caveats: Specificity for antigen went undetermined in the expanded peripheral T cells.

From germline, CDR1 is GTSNPN and CDR2 SVGIG (reference sequence). The V end lost 0 bases, the J end lost 4 bases, and 9 bases lay between the germline ends. The CDR3 spans 13 residues. This clone appeared a single time. Its antigen is unknown. Some clones are missing from TCRdb's copy, which holds only in-frame ones; the method was immunoSEQ multiplex PCR. The sample shows some 130,000 clones, 80% to 90% of them seen only once. The study sampled blood at baseline, cycle 4 day 1, and cycle 7 day 1. The V gene is TRBV30, the J gene TRBJ2-5; TRBD1 is a possible D gene (5 bases). The clonotype was recovered from an adult with an advanced solid tumor such as melanoma, head and neck, liver or kidney cancer. This specimen was CD4+ or CD8+ T cells sorted from blood, taken in a trial of the OX40 agonist ivuxolimab. CDR3 region: CAWSVGVGETQYF. The CDR3 nucleotides are TGTGCCTGGAGTGTAGGGGTTGGAGAGACCCAGTACTTC.